The sequence of this T cell receptor beta chain was determined in a study of response to subunit inactivated influenza vaccine. The V end lost 5 bases, the J end lost 4 bases, and 11 bases lay between the germline ends. CDR3 size: 12 residues. Germline V lookup: CDR1 DFQATT, CDR2 SNEGSKA (reference sequence). This clonotype has a handful of counts. Its specificity is not known. TCRdb reprocessed the RT-PCR reads with MiXCR, giving one entry per CDR3 protein. The sample lists about 520,000 distinct CDR3 sequences, roughly 7.6% occurring once. Study-wide findings and caveats: There was a suggestion from the authors that each seasonal influenza vaccination recruits few new T cells.

The V gene is TRBV20-1, the J gene TRBJ1-1; perhaps TRBD1 as D (5 bases). This material consisted of PBMCs from blood, taken roughly 24 months after vaccination. The clonotype originates from a man aged 50 to 75 who received an inactivated influenza vaccine. CDR3 coding DNA: TGCAGTGCTGGGGCCGCGGGCACTGAAGCTTTCTTT. Its translation is CSAGAAGTEAFF.